This is a list of T cell receptor beta chains from one sample in a study of blood T cells in healthy people across ages. TCRdb passed the 5' RACE reads through MiXCR, listing each CDR3 protein once. The data hold 540,000 or so distinct CDR3 sequences, with 25% to 30% observed a single time. Sequencing was carried out using blood. These receptors came from a woman in her seventies in good health. Both conserved end residues are trimmed from each CDR3. Fields, in order: V gene, CDR3 protein.

V: TRBV7-2
CDR3: ASSLVMGAVSSGYT

V: TRBV20-1
CDR3: SATPQGYEQY

V: TRBV5-1
CDR3: ASSLRGGLNTGELF

V: TRBV29-1
CDR3: SVESYASGEETQY

V: TRBV9
CDR3: ASSRGTVEANYGYT

V: TRBV20-1
CDR3: SANLGGTYYNEQF

V: TRBV14
CDR3: ASSPTGMLNSPLH

V: TRBV3-1
CDR3: ASSQEDSGGYEQY

V: TRBV6-2/TRBV6-3
CDR3: ASTSIDEVSNEKLF

V: TRBV29-1
CDR3: SVEGRLEHRGYT

V: TRBV12-3/TRBV12-4
CDR3: ASSPSGGHSGYT

V: TRBV12-3/TRBV12-4
CDR3: ASSFRGGGTDAQY

V: TRBV20-1
CDR3: SFALAYNEQF

V: TRBV25-1
CDR3: ASSESAASYEQY

V: TRBV11-2
CDR3: ASSSPTGNSPLH

V: TRBV21-1
CDR3: ASSTSKGGGLAKNIQY

V: TRBV5-1
CDR3: ASSLELQEYYEQY

V: TRBV6-9
CDR3: ASSSPWQPQH

V: TRBV29-1
CDR3: SVEYNRRDTQY

V: TRBV5-1
CDR3: ASSRDINSNQLQH

V: TRBV15
CDR3: ATSARSGVIRDEQY

V: TRBV5-1
CDR3: ASSLGPGHNTEAF

V: TRBV20-1
CDR3: SARDPTGSGYT

V: TRBV7-2
CDR3: ASSFSGGTETQY

V: TRBV5-1
CDR3: ASSLVGVSGQETQY

V: TRBV7-2
CDR3: ASSARTSGGSGNEQF

V: TRBV7-2
CDR3: ASSSSAGYEQY

V: TRBV20-1
CDR3: SAREGQTSYEQY

V: TRBV20-1
CDR3: SASRGEMLETQY

V: TRBV4-1
CDR3: ASSQDGWGGSYNEQF

V: TRBV3-1
CDR3: ASSQILLSSRQY

V: TRBV10-3
CDR3: AISESISRSYGYT

V: TRBV4-2
CDR3: ASSQGSRSQGGYT

V: TRBV4-3
CDR3: ASSQKTLSGELF

V: TRBV15
CDR3: ATSREGVWTNYGYT

V: TRBV5-1
CDR3: ASSFGTGGASNIQY

V: TRBV13
CDR3: ASSFGRGANSPLH

V: TRBV7-9
CDR3: ASSAHRRDEEKLF

V: TRBV7-2
CDR3: ASSLFVGGPQETQY

V: TRBV4-1
CDR3: ASSQNSGGAAGELF

V: TRBV7-2
CDR3: ASSLAWGGYNEQF

V: TRBV12-3/TRBV12-4
CDR3: ASSYREVSYEQY

V: TRBV5-5
CDR3: ASSLEGGRRTQY

V: TRBV9
CDR3: ASSVGQASAWETQY

V: TRBV3-1
CDR3: ASSQDRQPYYGYT

V: TRBV12-3/TRBV12-4
CDR3: ASKKGGNTIY

V: TRBV12-3/TRBV12-4
CDR3: ASSFNRGEADMQY

V: TRBV5-6
CDR3: ASSSRTASSYEQY

V: TRBV20-1
CDR3: SATRGGVGADTQY

V: TRBV5-5
CDR3: ASSLEGDNSPLH

V: TRBV2
CDR3: ASSARDRIQETQY

V: TRBV10-3
CDR3: AIGQGSAGPQH

V: TRBV7-2
CDR3: ASTYGTVHYEQY